This section outlines one TCR beta chain sequence together with its context. Its antigen is currently unknown. At one end, the junction sequence differs from germline, possibly due to a read error. The CDR3 end lies 3 residues beyond the end of the read and is filled in from the germline J gene. CDR3 length: 15 amino acids. The germline V gene has CDR1 LGHNA and CDR2 YNFKEQ. immunoSEQ multiplex PCR used an average of 1200 ng genomic DNA. The table came from immunoSEQ multiplex PCR; TCRdb's copy has only in-frame clones and leaves some out. This listing includes tens of thousands of clones. The sample originates from a study of T cells in women clearing cervical HPV infection. Study at large: Controls gave blood once infection was undetectable; cases at lesion identification. Study-level results: Each sample's T-cell count was unknown, possibly confounding richness.

All donors had a single incident cervical HPV16 infection, not prevalent. The origin of this receptor is a woman aged 18 to 75 with a cervical HPV16 infection that either progressed to CIN3+ or cleared (not recorded which). The rearrangement links TRBV4-2 to TRBJ2-3, with D possibly TRBD2 on 5 matching bases. Sequenced input: blood buffy coat. The DNA read from the CDR3 is TGTGCCAGCAGCCAAAAGAGCGGAACCTCAGAGACG. The encoded protein is CASSQKSGTSET. The entire CDR3 reads CASSQKSGTSETQYF.